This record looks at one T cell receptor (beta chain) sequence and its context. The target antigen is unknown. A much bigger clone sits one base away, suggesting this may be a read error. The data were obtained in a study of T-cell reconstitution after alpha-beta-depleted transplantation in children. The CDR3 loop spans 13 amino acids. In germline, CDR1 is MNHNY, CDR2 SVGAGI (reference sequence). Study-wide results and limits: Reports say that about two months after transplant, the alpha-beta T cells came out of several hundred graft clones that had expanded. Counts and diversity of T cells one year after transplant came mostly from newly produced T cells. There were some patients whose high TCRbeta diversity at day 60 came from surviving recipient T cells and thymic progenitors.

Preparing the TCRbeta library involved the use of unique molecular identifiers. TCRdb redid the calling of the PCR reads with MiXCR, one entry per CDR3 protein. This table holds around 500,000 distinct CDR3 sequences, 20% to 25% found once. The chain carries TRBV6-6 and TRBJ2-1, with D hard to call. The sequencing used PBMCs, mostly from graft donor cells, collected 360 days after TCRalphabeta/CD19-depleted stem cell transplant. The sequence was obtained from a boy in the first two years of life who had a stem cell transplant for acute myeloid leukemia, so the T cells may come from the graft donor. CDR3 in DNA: TGTGCCAGCAGTGACTCGATGTCAAACGAGCAGTTCTTC. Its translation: CASSDSMSNEQFF.